This T cell receptor (beta chain) was captured by sequencing in a study of blood T cell repertoires in COVID-19. Background on the study: Acute and convalescent COVID-19 samples came from the United States, Italy and Spain. T cells, B-cell-depleted T cells, or PBMCs supplied cDNA or gDNA.

Authors' analysis steps: Estimation of nucleated cell counts relied on the amplification of reference gene primers. Assay used: immunoSEQ multiplex PCR; TCRdb lists only in-frame clones, some missing. The DNA gave D and trimming, while V, J and clone size come from that table. The table lists some 160,000 clones, 85% to 90% of them singletons, with 6.5% to 8.5% in the top ten. Membership in each cohort depended on participant-reported clinical history. The receptor was isolated from a woman aged 50 to 65 who had recovered from COVID-19. The sequencing sample was made of PBMCs or T cells enriched from blood (not recorded which).

The CDR3 protein is CASSLGLNTEAFF. For the CDR3, the DNA is TGCGCCAGCAGCCTAGGACTCAACACTGAAGCTTTCTTT. V usage is TRBV4-3 and J usage is TRBJ1-1, with D hard to call. The CDR3 totals 13 residues. Trimming stripped 4 bases from V and 2 bases from J, with 8 bases between. Per germline, CDR1 LGHNA and CDR2 YSLEER.